A single sample gave rise to the 10 T cell receptor beta chains below, sequenced in a study of cytomegalovirus exposure and HLA in healthy donors. Amplification used 60 Vbeta primers and 13 Jbeta primers. Measured with immunoSEQ multiplex PCR; TCRdb has only the in-frame clones, and not every one. The sample lists roughly 180,000 clones, around 80% occurring once. The sample taken for sequencing was PBMCs. Every receptor here comes from a female donor in good health and CMV-seronegative.

This clone was observed a single time. The CDR3 nucleotides are TGCGCCAGCAGCCAAGAGAGGGATTCCACTGAAGCTTTCTTT. Its protein product is CASSQERDSTEAFF. V is TRBV4-1 and J is TRBJ1-1; D remains unclear. This CDR3 has 14 amino acids. V shed 0 bases and J shed 4 bases, with 9 bases lying between them. Germline V CDR1 and CDR2: MGHRA, YSYEKL.

The rearrangement uses TRBV7-9 and TRBJ2-1, with 7 bases aligning to TRBD2. The V gene end was trimmed by 3 bases and the J gene end by 4 bases; junction bases not matched to a gene: 6. This CDR3 is built from 15 residues. Germline loops: CDR1 SEHNR, CDR2 FQNEAQ (reference sequence). The CDR3 region is CASSLGGTSYNEQFF. The CDR3 nucleotides are TGTGCCAGCAGCTTGGGGGGGACTTCATACAATGAGCAGTTCTTC.

The chain joins TRBV7-8 to TRBJ2-3, with 9 positions matching TRBD2. The germline CDR1 and CDR2 sequences are SGHVS and FQNEAQ. Unmatched junction bases numbered 10, after V lost 3 bases and J lost 3 bases. The CDR3 is 17 residues long. CDR3: CASSFGGGRDRTDTQYF. DNA of the CDR3: TGTGCCAGCAGCTTTGGGGGCGGGAGGGATAGGACAGATACGCAGTATTTT. The full variable domain, completed using reference TRBV7-8 and TRBJ2-3, is GAGVSQSPRYKVAKRGQDVALRCDPISGHVSLFWYQQALGQGPEFLTYFQNEAQLDKSGLPSDRFFAERPEGSVSTLKIQRTQQEDSAVYLCASSFGGGRDRTDTQYFGPGTRLTVL.

The rearrangement joins TRBV25-1 to TRBJ2-3, with 7 bases aligning to TRBD1. Germline CDR1 MGHDK, CDR2 SYGVNS. V shed 6 bases and J 3 bases; nucleotides not matched to a gene: 12. The CDR3 covers 16 residues. The CDR3 DNA is TGTGCCAGCAGCGTACAATTGACAGGGTCTACAGATACGCAGTATTTT. Amino acid sequence: CASSVQLTGSTDTQYF.

The rearrangement links TRBV18 to TRBJ1-1; D not certain. CDR1 is KGHSH, CDR2 LQKENI, per germline. Deletions cut 2 bases from V and 1 base from J, with 11 bases between. This CDR3 is built from 15 residues. The CDR3 protein is CASSPDGGGNTEAFF. The CDR3, as DNA: TGTGCCAGCTCACCAGACGGCGGCGGGAACACTGAAGCTTTCTTT.

This clone was picked up a small number of times. The chain combines TRBV4-2 with TRBJ2-1; no definite D call. From germline, CDR1 is LGHNA and CDR2 YNFKEQ. V lost 0 bases to trimming and J lost 6 bases, with 12 bases between them. This CDR3 contains 15 residues. The CDR3 protein is CASSQERGGLNEQFF. The DNA for the CDR3 is TGTGCCAGCAGCCAAGAGAGAGGCGGTCTCAATGAGCAGTTCTTC.

The sample holds one count of this clone. This sequence joins TRBV18 and TRBJ1-1; D call uncertain. The V end lost 3 bases, the J end lost 1 base, and 6 bases lay between the germline ends. The CDR3 consists of 13 residues. Germline CDR1 KGHSH, CDR2 LQKENI. This chain's CDR3 is CASSPSGNTEAFF. In DNA form, the CDR3 reads TGTGCCAGCTCACCCTCGGGGAACACTGAAGCTTTCTTT. Supplemented by reference TRBV18 and TRBJ1-1, the full variable domain reads NAGVMQNPRHLVRRRGQEARLRCSPMKGHSHVYWYRQLPEEGLKFMVYLQKENIIDESGMPKERFSAEFPKEGPSILRIQQVVRGDSAAYFCASSPSGNTEAFFGQGTRLTVV.

V gene TRBV29-1 combines with J gene TRBJ1-6, with TRBD1 identical over 9 bases. CDR1 and CDR2 from the germline V gene are SQVTM and ANQGSEA. The CDR3 is made up of 14 amino acids. V trimming: 4 bases; J trimming: 10 bases; junction bases outside the gene matches: 8. DNA of the CDR3: TGCAGCGTTGCTTTGGACAGGGGTAACTCACCCCTCCACTTT. This encodes CSVALDRGNSPLHF.

The J gene is TRBJ2-5, the V gene TRBV15; tentative D call: TRBD2 (6 bases). The CDR3 runs 15 residues. The V gene's germline CDR1 is LNHNV and CDR2 YYDKDF (reference sequence). The V end was cut by 0 bases, the J end by 5 bases, with 13 bases between. CDR3 protein: CATSRDSAGRETQYF. The CDR3 DNA is TGTGCCACCAGCAGAGATTCCGCGGGGAGGGAGACCCAGTACTTC.

This chain links TRBV2 with TRBJ1-3; 7 bases are a match to TRBD1. Trimming took 3 bases from V and 0 from J; bases not matched to a gene: 5. CDR3 length: 16 amino acids. Germline V lookup: CDR1 SNHLY, CDR2 FYNNEI. The CDR3, as DNA: TGTGCCAGCAGTGACCTCTCAGGGGGCTCTGGAAACACCATATATTTT. Amino acid sequence: CASSDLSGGSGNTIYF.